Listed below are T cell receptor beta chains from one sample, sequenced in a study of beta chain features in type 1 diabetes. Using immunoSEQ multiplex PCR, the repertoire was profiled, and TCRdb retains in-frame clones only, with some absent. Here the sample spans 240,000 or so clones, just over 20% being singletons. The sequencing input was naive CD4+ T cells from blood. The receptors come from a middle-aged woman with type 1 diabetes. CDR3s include the opening cysteine and the closing phenylalanine or tryptophan. D genes are given only for firm matches. Expanded clones are given a class, and other clones once, few, many or no size at all.

d_call,v_call,j_call,clone_size,cdr3_nt,cdr3_aa
-,TRBV27,TRBJ2-7,-,TGTGCCAGCAGTCTTGGACTCAACTCCTACGAGCAGTACTTC,CASSLGLNSYEQYF
TRBD1,TRBV5-1,TRBJ2-5,-,TGCGCCAGCACCCCGGGGACAGGGGTAAGGGAGACCCAGTACTTC,CASTPGTGVRETQYF
TRBD1,TRBV29-1,TRBJ1-2,few,TGCAGCGTTGTTGGACAGGGGGACTATGGCTACACCTTC,CSVVGQGDYGYTF
TRBD1,TRBV18,TRBJ2-7,-,TGTGCCAGCTCACCGGGGACAGGCCCTTTTTACGAGCAGTACTTC,CASSPGTGPFYEQYF
-,TRBV29-1,TRBJ1-3,few,TGCAGCGTTGCCCAGGGCTTCTCTGGAAACACCATATATTTT,CSVAQGFSGNTIYF
TRBD2,TRBV4-2,TRBJ2-1,few,TGTGCCAGCAGCCCAGCGGGAGAGACAGACAATGAGCAGTTCTTC,CASSPAGETDNEQFF
TRBD2,TRBV4-3,TRBJ2-1,few,TGCGCCAGCAGCCAAGGACTAGCGGGAGGGGCCTACAATGAGCAGTTCTTC,CASSQGLAGGAYNEQFF
-,TRBV4-3,TRBJ2-7,few,TGCGCCAGCAGCCAAGAGGAGACCGGCGGCGAGCAGTACTTC,CASSQEETGGEQYF
-,TRBV7-3,TRBJ2-7,-,TGTGCCAGCAGCTTATACGGACAGGAGCAGTACTTC,CASSLYGQEQYF
TRBD2,TRBV28,TRBJ2-7,few,TGTGCCAGCAGCCCACCGGGACTAGTCTACGAGCAGTACTTC,CASSPPGLVYEQYF
-,TRBV7-9,TRBJ1-1,-,TGTGCCAGCAGCTCCGACAGAAGTTTTGACGCTTTCTTT,CASSSDRSFDAFF
-,TRBV2,TRBJ1-5,few,TGTGCCAGCAACTCTGATGTAGAGCCCCAGCATTTT,CASNSDVEPQHF
-,TRBV9,TRBJ2-7,few,TGTGCCAGCAGCGTTTCCCGGTTATCTCTCGAGCAGTACTTC,CASSVSRLSLEQYF
-,TRBV7-3,TRBJ2-7,-,TGTGCCAGCAGCTTGACTCGGGACAAAGCCTACGAGCAGTACTTC,CASSLTRDKAYEQYF
TRBD1,TRBV13,TRBJ1-5,few,TGTGCCAGCAGTCTCGGGACAGGGCGTAACCAGCCCCAGCATTTT,CASSLGTGRNQPQHF
TRBD2,TRBV7-3,TRBJ2-1,-,TGTGCCAGCAGCTTATTTCTTAGCGGGGGGACCGTAGATGAGCAGTTCTTC,CASSLFLSGGTVDEQFF
-,TRBV4-3,TRBJ2-1,few,TGCGCCAGCAGCCAAGACAGGGGTGAGCAGTTCTTC,CASSQDRGEQFF
-,TRBV7-2,TRBJ2-1,few,TGTGCCAGCAGCTCCACAGCCAATGAGCAGTTCTTC,CASSSTANEQFF
-,TRBV28,TRBJ1-2,few,TGTGCCAGTGTAACAGGGATGATTGGCTACACCTTC,CASVTGMIGYTF
-,TRBV30,TRBJ2-5,few,TGTGCCTGGAGTGTAGGGGGTGTGGAGACCCAGTACTTC,CAWSVGGVETQYF
-,TRBV28,TRBJ1-1,-,TGTGCCAGCCAGAGACAGCAGAACACTGAAGCTTTCTTT,CASQRQQNTEAFF
TRBD1,TRBV29-1,TRBJ1-1,-,TGCAGCGTCCGACAGGGGTCGAACACTGAAGCTTTCTTT,CSVRQGSNTEAFF
TRBD2,TRBV2,TRBJ2-7,-,TGTGCCAGCAGTGAAATGGGACTAGCGGTTGGATACGAGCAGTACTTC,CASSEMGLAVGYEQYF
TRBD1,TRBV9,TRBJ2-5,-,TGTGCCAGCAGCGTATCCGGACAGGGTGGGGTGACCCAGTACTTC,CASSVSGQGGVTQYF
TRBD1,TRBV28,TRBJ1-5,few,TGTGCCAGCAGCCCAGAGGACAGGGTCTTGGTAGGGCAGCCCCAGCATTTT,CASSPEDRVLVGQPQHF
-,TRBV2,TRBJ2-5,-,TGTGCCGGTACCGTAAGGGGGACGCAAGAGACCCAGTACTTC,CAGTVRGTQETQYF
TRBD2,TRBV7-3,TRBJ2-1,few,TGTGCCAGCAGCCCCAGGGGGGGACTAGCGGGAGGTCGCAATGAGCAGTTCTTC,CASSPRGGLAGGRNEQFF
-,TRBV4-2,TRBJ2-3,few,TGTGCCAGCAGCCAAGTTGTACTAGACCCGCAGTATTTT,CASSQVVLDPQYF
TRBD1,TRBV9,TRBJ1-2,few,TGTGCCAGCAGCGTAGTATTAGGGGACAGGGGAAACAACTATGGCTACACCTTC,CASSVVLGDRGNNYGYTF
TRBD1,TRBV9,TRBJ2-3,-,TGTGCCAGCAGCTTATCAGGGACAGGTTTCACAGATACGCAGTATTTT,CASSLSGTGFTDTQYF
-,TRBV25-1,TRBJ1-5,-,TGTGCCAGCACGGGGGGGGGCAATCAGCCCCAGCATTTT,CASTGGGNQPQHF
TRBD2,TRBV5-4,TRBJ2-7,few,TGTGCCAGCAGCTTAACCGGGACTAGTAGCGAGCAGTACTTC,CASSLTGTSSEQYF
-,TRBV5-6,TRBJ1-2,few,TGTGCCAGCAGCTGGCAACAGGGCCAAGACACCTTC,CASSWQQGQDTF
-,TRBV15,TRBJ1-2,-,TGTGCCACCAGCAGAGATCCCGGTGCTGGCTACACCTTC,CATSRDPGAGYTF
TRBD2,TRBV19,TRBJ2-1,-,TGTGCCAGTAGTCCGGGACTAGCGTACAATGAGCAGTTCTTC,CASSPGLAYNEQFF
TRBD1,TRBV28,TRBJ2-7,-,TGTGCCAGCAATCTATCAGGACAGGGCTACGAGCAGTACTTC,CASNLSGQGYEQYF
TRBD1,TRBV28,TRBJ1-1,-,TGTGCCAGCAGCCTCGCCCCGGGACAGGGAAACGTGGCTTTCTTT,CASSLAPGQGNVAFF
TRBD1,TRBV25-1,TRBJ1-2,few,TGTGCCAGCAGTGCGGGACAGGGCTATGGCTACACCTTC,CASSAGQGYGYTF
-,TRBV18,TRBJ1-5,-,TGTGCCAGCTCACCAGACGGGTGGAATCAGCCCCAGCATTTT,CASSPDGWNQPQHF
TRBD2,TRBV7-2,TRBJ2-5,-,TGTGCCAGCAGCAAGAGGACTAGCGGGAGCGACAAGACCCAGTACTTC,CASSKRTSGSDKTQYF
TRBD1,TRBV18,TRBJ1-1,few,TGTGCCAGCTCACCCGTATACGGACAGGGCGTTGAAGCTTTCTTT,CASSPVYGQGVEAFF
-,TRBV29-1,TRBJ2-7,-,TGCAGCGTTGTTGGAGACAGTGAAACGGGTCAGTACTTC,CSVVGDSETGQYF
TRBD1,TRBV4-3,TRBJ2-3,few,TGCGCCAGCAGCCAAGCCCCGACAGGGCTTAGCACAGATACGCAGTATTTT,CASSQAPTGLSTDTQYF
TRBD1,TRBV29-1,TRBJ1-2,few,TGCAGCGTGCTCACAGGGGTTTACGGCTACACCTTC,CSVLTGVYGYTF
-,TRBV30,TRBJ1-2,few,TGTGCCTGGAGTGTGTCGGGGGAATTTGGGTATGGCTACACCTTC,CAWSVSGEFGYGYTF
-,TRBV5-1,TRBJ1-1,once,TGCGCCAGCAGCTTGGAAGGGGCGCGGACTGAAGCTTTCTTT,CASSLEGARTEAFF